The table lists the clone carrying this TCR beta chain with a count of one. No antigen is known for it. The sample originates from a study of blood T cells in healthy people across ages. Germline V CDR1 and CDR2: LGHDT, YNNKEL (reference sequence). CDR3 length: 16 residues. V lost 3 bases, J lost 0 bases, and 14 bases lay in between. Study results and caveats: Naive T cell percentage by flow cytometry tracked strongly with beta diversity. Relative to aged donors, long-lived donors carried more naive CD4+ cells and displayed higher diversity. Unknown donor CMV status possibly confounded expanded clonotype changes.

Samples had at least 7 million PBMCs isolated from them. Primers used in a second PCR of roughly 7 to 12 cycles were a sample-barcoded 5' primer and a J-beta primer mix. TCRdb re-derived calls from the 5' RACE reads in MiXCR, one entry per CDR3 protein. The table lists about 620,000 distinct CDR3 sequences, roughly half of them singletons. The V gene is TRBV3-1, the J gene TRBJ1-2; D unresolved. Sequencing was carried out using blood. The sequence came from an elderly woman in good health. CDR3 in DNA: TGTGCCAGCAGCCATTTTCAGGATGAAGCTAACTATGGCTACACCTTC. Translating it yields CASSHFQDEANYGYTF.